This TCR beta chain was retrieved from a study of blood T cell repertoires in COVID-19. As for the study in general: Spain, Italy and the United States supplied samples that represented acute and convalescent COVID-19. PBMCs, B-cell-depleted T cells, or T cells provided the cDNA or gDNA that made up the material.

In the study's own analysis: Reference gene primer amplification gave estimated nucleated cell counts. Libraries were prepared by immunoSEQ multiplex PCR; TCRdb keeps only in-frame clonotypes and omits some of them. That table is the source of V, J and clone size, and D and trimming were worked out from the DNA. Here the sample spans about 230,000 clones, roughly 80% being singletons. Source material: peripheral blood. This clonotype originated in a woman aged 80 or over with active or convalescent COVID-19.

The CDR3 coding sequence is TGTGCCAGCAGCCAACCCGGACAGCGGAACTATGGCTACACCTTC. Encoded protein: CASSQPGQRNYGYTF. V is TRBV4-2 and J is TRBJ1-2; maybe TRBD1 (6 bases). This CDR3 spans 15 amino acids. Germline V gene data show CDR1 as LGHNA and CDR2 as YNFKEQ. Trimming pared 2 bases from V and 2 bases from J, leaving 12 bases between.